This TCR beta chain was recovered during a study of T cells in Graves' hyperthyroidism and ophthalmopathy. Germline V lookup: CDR1 MGHDK, CDR2 SYGVNS. Trimming pared 5 bases from V and 5 bases from J, leaving 16 bases between. This CDR3 region has 15 residues. The source material, RNA transcripts, was used to amplify TCR beta CDR3 regions. The HTBI primer set was used in a first-round RT-PCR of the TCR CDR3. TCRdb reprocessed the multiplex PCR reads via MiXCR and lists one record per CDR3 protein. This sample has about 290,000 distinct CDR3 sequences, with 15% to 20% found just once. The genes are TRBV25-1 and TRBJ1-5; D is possibly TRBD1 (6 bases). Sequenced input: blood. The receptor was derived from a woman between 55 and 75 years old with Graves' ophthalmopathy. For the CDR3, the DNA is TGTGCCAGCAGTTCCGGAGGAGGGGGTTATCAGCCCCAGCATTTT. Translated, it gives CASSSGGGGYQPQHF.